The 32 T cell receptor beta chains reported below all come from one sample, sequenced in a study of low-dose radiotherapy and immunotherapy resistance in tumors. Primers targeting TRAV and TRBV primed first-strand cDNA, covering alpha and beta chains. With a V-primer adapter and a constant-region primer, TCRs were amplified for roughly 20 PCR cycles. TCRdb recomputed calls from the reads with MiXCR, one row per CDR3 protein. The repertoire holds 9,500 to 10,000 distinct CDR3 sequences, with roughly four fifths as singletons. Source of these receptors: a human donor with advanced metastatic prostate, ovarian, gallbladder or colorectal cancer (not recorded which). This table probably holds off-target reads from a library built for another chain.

Here the CDR3 reads CASSYGGGDIQYF. For the CDR3, the DNA is TGTGCCAGCAGTTACGGCGGGGGGGACATTCAGTACTTC. The chain employs TRBV12-3 or TRBV12-4 and TRBJ2-4, with TRBD2 matching 9 bases. The CDR3 contains 13 residues. J gave up 8 bases and V 4 bases, and 3 bases lay outside the gene matches.

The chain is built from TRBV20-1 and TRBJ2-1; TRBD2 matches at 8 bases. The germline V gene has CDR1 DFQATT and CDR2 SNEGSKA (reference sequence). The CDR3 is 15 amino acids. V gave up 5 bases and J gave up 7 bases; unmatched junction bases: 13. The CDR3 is CSAGGGLVNLNEQFF. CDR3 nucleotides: TGCAGTGCTGGTGGGGGACTAGTTAATTTAAATGAGCAGTTCTTC.

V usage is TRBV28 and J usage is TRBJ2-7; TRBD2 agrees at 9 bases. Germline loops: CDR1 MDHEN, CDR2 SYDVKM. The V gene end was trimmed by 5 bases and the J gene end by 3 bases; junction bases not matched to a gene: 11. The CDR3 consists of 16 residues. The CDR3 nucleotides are TGTGCCAGCAGTCCGGGGGGTAGCGGGAGAAACTACGAGCAGTACTTC. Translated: CASSPGGSGRNYEQYF.

CDR3 nucleotide sequence: TGCGCCAGCAGCCGAGGCGGGGCCGGGGGAGACAATGAGCAGTTCTTC. Translated: CASSRGGAGGDNEQFF. The chain couples TRBV4-1 to TRBJ2-1; tentatively, D is TRBD2 (6 bases). Germline V gene sequence: CDR1 MGHRA, CDR2 YSYEKL. The CDR3 runs 16 residues. V was pared by 4 bases and J by 5 bases, with 18 bases between.

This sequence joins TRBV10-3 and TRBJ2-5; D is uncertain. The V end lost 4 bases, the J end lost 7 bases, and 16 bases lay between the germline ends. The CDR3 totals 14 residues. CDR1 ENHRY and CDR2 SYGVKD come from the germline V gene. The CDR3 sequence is CAISATEPPGTQYF. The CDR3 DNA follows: TGTGCCATCAGTGCCACAGAACCGCCAGGGACCCAGTACTTC.

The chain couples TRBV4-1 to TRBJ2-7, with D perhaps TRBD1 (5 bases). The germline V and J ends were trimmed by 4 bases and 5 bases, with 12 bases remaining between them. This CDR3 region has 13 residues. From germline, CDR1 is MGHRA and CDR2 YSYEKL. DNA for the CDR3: TGCGCCAGCAGCCCCCGAGTAGGGGACGAGCAGTACTTC. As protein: CASSPRVGDEQYF.

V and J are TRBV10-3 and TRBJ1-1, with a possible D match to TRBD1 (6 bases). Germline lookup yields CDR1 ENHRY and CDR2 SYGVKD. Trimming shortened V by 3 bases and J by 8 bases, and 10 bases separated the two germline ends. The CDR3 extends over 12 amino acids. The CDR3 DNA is TGTGCCATCAGTGACTTGACAGGCGAAGCTTTCTTT. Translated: CAISDLTGEAFF.

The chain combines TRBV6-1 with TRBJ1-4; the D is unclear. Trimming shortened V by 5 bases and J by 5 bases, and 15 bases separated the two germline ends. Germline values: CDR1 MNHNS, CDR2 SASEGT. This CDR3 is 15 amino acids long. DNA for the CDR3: TGTGCCAGCAGTTACCAGGACGGAGGGAATGAAAAACTGTTTTTT. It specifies CASSYQDGGNEKLFF.

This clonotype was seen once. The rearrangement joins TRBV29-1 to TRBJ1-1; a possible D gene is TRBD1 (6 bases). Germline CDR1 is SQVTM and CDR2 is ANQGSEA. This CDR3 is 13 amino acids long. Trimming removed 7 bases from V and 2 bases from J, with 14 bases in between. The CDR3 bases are TGCAGCGCCAGGGACACTATAAACACTGAAGCTTTCTTT. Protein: CSARDTINTEAFF.

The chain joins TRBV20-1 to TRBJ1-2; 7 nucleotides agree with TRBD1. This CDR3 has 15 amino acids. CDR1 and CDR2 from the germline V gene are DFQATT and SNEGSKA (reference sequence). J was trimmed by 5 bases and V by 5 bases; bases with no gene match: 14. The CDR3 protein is CSAGSPKGQLYGYTF. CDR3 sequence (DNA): TGCAGTGCTGGTTCTCCGAAGGGACAGTTGTATGGCTACACCTTC.

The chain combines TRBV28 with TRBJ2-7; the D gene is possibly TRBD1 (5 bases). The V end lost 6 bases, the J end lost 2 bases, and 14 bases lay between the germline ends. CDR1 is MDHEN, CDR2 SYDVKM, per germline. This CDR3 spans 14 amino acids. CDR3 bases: TGTGCCAGCAGCCCTTCAGGGTGGGCCTACGAGCAGTACTTC. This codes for CASSPSGWAYEQYF.

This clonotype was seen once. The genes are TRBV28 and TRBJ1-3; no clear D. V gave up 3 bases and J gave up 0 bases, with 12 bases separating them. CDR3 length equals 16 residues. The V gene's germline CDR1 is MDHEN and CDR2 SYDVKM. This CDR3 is CASSFPLAVSGNTIYF. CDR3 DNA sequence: TGTGCCAGCAGTTTTCCCCTCGCGGTCTCTGGAAACACCATATATTTT.

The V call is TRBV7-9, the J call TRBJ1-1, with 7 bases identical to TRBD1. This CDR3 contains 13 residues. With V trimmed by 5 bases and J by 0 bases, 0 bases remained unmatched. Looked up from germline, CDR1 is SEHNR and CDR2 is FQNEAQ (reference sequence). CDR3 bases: TGTGCCAGCAGCGACAGGGTGAACACTGAAGCTTTCTTT. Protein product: CASSDRVNTEAFF. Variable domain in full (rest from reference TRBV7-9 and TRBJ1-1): DTGVSQNPRHKITKRGQNVTFRCDPISEHNRLYWYRQTLGQGPEFLTYFQNEAQLEKSRLLSDRFSAERPKGSFSTLEIQRTEQGDSAMYLCASSDRVNTEAFFGQGTRLTVV.

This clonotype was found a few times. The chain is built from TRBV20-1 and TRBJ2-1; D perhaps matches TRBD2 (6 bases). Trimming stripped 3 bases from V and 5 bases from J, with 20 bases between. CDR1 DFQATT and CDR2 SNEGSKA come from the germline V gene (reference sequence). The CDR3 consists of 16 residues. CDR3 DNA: TGCAGTGCTAGGGGGCCGGGACTGCAGACAAACAATGAGCAGTTCTTC. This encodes CSARGPGLQTNNEQFF.

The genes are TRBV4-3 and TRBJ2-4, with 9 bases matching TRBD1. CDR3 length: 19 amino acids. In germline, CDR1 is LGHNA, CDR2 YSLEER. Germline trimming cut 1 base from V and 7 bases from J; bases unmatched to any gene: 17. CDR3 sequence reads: CASSQATTRDRAEENIQYF. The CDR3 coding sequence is TGCGCCAGCAGCCAAGCTACAACTCGGGACAGGGCGGAGGAGAACATTCAGTACTTC.

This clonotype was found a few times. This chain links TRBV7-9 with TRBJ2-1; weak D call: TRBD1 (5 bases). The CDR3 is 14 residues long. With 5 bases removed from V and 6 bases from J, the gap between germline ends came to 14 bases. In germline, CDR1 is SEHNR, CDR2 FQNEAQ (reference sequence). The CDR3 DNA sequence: TGTGCCAGCAGCCCCCTAGGGGTCGGCAATGAGCAGTTCTTC. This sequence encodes CASSPLGVGNEQFF.

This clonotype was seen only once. The CDR3, as DNA: TGTGCCTGGAGTGTAGGGAGTCCTGGGGCCAACGTCCTGACTTTC. Residues: CAWSVGSPGANVLTF. This chain links TRBV30 with TRBJ2-6; a possible D gene is TRBD2 (5 bases). V lost 0 bases and J 2 bases, leaving 8 bases between the germline ends. Germline CDR1 and CDR2: GTSNPN and SVGIG (reference sequence). CDR3 length: 15 amino acids.

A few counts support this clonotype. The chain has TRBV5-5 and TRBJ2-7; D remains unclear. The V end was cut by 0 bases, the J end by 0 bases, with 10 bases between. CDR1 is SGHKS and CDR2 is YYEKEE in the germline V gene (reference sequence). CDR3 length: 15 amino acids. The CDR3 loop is CASSLARKSSYEQYF. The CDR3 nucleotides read TGTGCCAGCAGCTTGGCGCGGAAAAGCTCCTACGAGCAGTACTTC.

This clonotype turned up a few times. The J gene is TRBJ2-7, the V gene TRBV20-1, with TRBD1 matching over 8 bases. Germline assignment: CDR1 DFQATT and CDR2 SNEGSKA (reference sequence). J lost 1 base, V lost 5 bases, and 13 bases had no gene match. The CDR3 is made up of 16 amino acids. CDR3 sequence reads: CSAQRPDREFSYEQYF. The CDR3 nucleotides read TGCAGTGCTCAACGTCCGGACAGGGAGTTTTCCTACGAGCAGTACTTC.

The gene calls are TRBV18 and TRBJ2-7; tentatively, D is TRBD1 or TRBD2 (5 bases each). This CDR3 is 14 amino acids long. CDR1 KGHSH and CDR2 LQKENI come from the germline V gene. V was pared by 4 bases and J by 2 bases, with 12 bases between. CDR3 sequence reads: CASSRVQGAYEQYF. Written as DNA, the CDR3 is TGTGCCAGCTCACGTGTGCAGGGAGCCTACGAGCAGTACTTC. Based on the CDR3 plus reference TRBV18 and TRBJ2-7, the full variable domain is NAGVMQNPRHLVRRRGQEARLRCSPMKGHSHVYWYRQLPEEGLKFMVYLQKENIIDESGMPKERFSAEFPKEGPSILRIQQVVRGDSAAYFCASSRVQGAYEQYFGPGTRLTVT.

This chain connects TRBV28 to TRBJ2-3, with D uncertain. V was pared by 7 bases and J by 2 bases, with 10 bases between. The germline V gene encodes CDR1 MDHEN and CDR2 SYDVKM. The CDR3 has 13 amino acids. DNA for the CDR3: TGTGCCAGCATTGACGGGTCCACAGATACGCAGTATTTT. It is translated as CASIDGSTDTQYF.

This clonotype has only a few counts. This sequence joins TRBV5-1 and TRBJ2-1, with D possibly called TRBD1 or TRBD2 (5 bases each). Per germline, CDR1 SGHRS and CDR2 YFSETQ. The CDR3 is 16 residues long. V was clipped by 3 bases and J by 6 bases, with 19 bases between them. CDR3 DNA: TGCGCCAGCAGCTGGCGGACGGGACGGGCCGCCAATGAGCAGTTCTTC. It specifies CASSWRTGRAANEQFF.

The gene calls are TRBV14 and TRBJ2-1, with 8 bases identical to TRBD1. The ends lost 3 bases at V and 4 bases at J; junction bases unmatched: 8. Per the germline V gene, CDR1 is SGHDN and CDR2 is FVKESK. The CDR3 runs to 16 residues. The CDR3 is CASSQIGTGAYNEQFF. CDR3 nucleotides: TGTGCCAGCAGCCAGATAGGGACAGGAGCGTACAATGAGCAGTTCTTC.

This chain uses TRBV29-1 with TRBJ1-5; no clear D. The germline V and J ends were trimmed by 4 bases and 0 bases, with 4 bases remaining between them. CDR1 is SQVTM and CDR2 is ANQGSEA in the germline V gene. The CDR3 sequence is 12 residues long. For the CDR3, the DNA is TGCAGCGTTGGTGGTAGCAATCAGCCCCAGCATTTT. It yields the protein CSVGGSNQPQHF.

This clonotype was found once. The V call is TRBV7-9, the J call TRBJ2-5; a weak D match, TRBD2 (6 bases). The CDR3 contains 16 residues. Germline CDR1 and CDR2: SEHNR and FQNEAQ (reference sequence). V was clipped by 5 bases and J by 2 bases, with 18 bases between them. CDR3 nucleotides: TGTGCCAGCAGCCCCCCCGGAGGAGGGCCACAAGAGACCCAGTACTTC. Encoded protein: CASSPPGGGPQETQYF.

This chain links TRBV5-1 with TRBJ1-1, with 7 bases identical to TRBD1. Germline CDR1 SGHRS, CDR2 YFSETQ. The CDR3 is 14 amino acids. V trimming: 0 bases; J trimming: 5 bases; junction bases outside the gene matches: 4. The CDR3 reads CASSLEGARTEAFF. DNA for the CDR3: TGCGCCAGCAGCTTGGAGGGGGCGAGAACTGAAGCTTTCTTT. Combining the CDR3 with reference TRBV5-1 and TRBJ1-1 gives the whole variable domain KAGVTQTPRYLIKTRGQQVTLSCSPISGHRSVSWYQQTPGQGLQFLFEYFSETQRNKGNFPGRFSGRQFSNSRSEMNVSTLELGDSALYLCASSLEGARTEAFFGQGTRLTVV.

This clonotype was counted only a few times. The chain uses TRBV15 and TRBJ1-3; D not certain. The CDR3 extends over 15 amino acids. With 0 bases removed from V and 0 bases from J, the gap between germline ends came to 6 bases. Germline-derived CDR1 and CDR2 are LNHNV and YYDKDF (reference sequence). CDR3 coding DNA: TGTGCCACCAGCAGAGACAGCTTCTCTGGAAACACCATATATTTT. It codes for CATSRDSFSGNTIYF.

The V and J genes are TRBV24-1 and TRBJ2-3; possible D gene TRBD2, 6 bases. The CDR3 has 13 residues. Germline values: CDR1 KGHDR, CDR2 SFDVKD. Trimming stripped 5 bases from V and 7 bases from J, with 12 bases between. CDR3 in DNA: TGTGCCACCAGTGGCCCCGGGGGAAATACGCAGTATTTT. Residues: CATSGPGGNTQYF.

The CDR3 loop reads CASSVGSEKLFF. CDR3 nucleotide sequence: TGTGCCAGCAGTGTCGGGAGCGAAAAACTGTTTTTT. The rearrangement uses TRBV28 and TRBJ1-4; D not resolved. The CDR3 totals 12 residues. Trimming pared 5 bases from V and 8 bases from J, leaving 9 bases between. Germline V CDR1 and CDR2: MDHEN, SYDVKM.

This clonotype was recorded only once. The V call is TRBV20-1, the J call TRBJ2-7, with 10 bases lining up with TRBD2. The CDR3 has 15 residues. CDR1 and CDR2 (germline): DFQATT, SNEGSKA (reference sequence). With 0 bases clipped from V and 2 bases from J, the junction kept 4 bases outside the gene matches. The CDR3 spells CSARDSSGRPYEQYF. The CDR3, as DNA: TGCAGTGCTAGAGATTCTAGCGGGAGACCCTACGAGCAGTACTTC.

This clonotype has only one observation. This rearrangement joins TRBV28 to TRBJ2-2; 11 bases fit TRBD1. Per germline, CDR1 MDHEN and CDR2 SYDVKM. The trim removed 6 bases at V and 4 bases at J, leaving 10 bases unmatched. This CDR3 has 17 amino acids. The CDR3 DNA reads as TGTGCCAGCAGCCGCGGTACCGGGACAGGGGGCACCGGGGAGCTGTTTTTT. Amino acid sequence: CASSRGTGTGGTGELFF.

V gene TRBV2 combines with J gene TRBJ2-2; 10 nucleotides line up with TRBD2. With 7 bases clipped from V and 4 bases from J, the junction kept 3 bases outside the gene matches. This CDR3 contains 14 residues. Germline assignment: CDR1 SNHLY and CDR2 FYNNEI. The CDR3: CASKREGPTGELFF. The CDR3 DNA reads TGTGCCAGCAAGCGGGAGGGCCCCACCGGGGAGCTGTTTTTT.